The clone carrying this TCR beta chain was detected only once. This specimen belongs to a study of control samples from healthy donors and cancer patients. Libraries were prepared by immunoSEQ multiplex PCR; TCRdb keeps only in-frame clonotypes and omits some of them. The table shows about 160,000 clones, with less than 95% occurring only once. The CDR3 runs to 13 residues. Trimming removed 10 bases from V and 4 bases from J, with 16 bases in between. CDR1 is MNHEY and CDR2 is SMNVEV in the germline V gene (reference sequence). Sequenced input: PBMCs. The TCR comes from a man between 60 and 70 years old with colorectal cancer. The chain combines TRBV27 with TRBJ1-1; weak D call: TRBD1 (5 bases). CDR3 residues: CATHKDIGTEAFF. The CDR3 DNA reads TGTGCCACGCATAAGGACATTGGCACTGAAGCTTTCTTT.